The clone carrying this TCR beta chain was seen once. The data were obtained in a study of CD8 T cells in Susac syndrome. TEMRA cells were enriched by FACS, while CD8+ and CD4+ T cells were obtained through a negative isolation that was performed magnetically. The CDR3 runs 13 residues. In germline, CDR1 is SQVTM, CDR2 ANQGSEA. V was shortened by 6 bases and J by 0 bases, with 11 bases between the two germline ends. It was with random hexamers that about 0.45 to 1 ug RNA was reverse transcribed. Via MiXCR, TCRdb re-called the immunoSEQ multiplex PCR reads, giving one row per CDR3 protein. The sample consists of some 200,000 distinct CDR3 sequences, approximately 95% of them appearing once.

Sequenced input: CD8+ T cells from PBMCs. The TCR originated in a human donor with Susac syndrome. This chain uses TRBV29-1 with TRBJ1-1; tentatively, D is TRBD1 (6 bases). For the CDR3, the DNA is TGCAGCGTCAACAGGGAGTTGAACACTGAAGCTTTCTTT. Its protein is CSVNRELNTEAFF.